The rows below give T cell receptor beta chains drawn from one sample of a study of CD4 T cells in relation to SARS-CoV-2 and coronaviruses. Which antigens these TCRs recognize remains unknown. The data were produced by immunoSEQ multiplex PCR, yet TCRdb's version contains in-frame clones alone and is incomplete. The sample lists approximately 20,000 clones, around 80% occurring once. The sequencing input was CD4+ T cells from PBMCs, cultured in vitro. These receptors were obtained from a human donor in good health. The CDR3 runs from the conserved cysteine through the conserved F or W. For some rows the clone size is stated as once, few or many, or as a class when expanded; others skip it.

cdr3_aa j_call v_call clone_size
CASTPRVESYNEQFF TRBJ2-1 TRBV5-1 NA
CASSSVGTDTQYF TRBJ2-3 TRBV12-3/TRBV12-4 NA
CASSLDRANEAFF TRBJ1-1 TRBV5-1 NA
CASSSRPGILAGVGATDTQYF TRBJ2-3 TRBV19 NA
CASSLVGDEQYF TRBJ2-7 TRBV5-5 NA
CASSIWTGSTGELFF TRBJ2-2 TRBV19 NA
CASSPYGGLKTYEQYF TRBJ2-7 TRBV5-1 NA
CASSLQGAGYGYTF TRBJ1-2 TRBV28 NA
CATSDWDRGGTDTQYF TRBJ2-3 TRBV24-1 NA
CASPGRQAKNIQYF TRBJ2-4 TRBV30 NA
CASSLRGIQYF TRBJ2-4 TRBV12-3/TRBV12-4 NA
CASSLDSSGIKTQYF TRBJ2-5 TRBV7-9 NA
CATSEPRGYYNEQFF TRBJ2-1 TRBV24-1 NA
CASSLQGAGLAGTYNEQFF TRBJ2-1 TRBV7-3 NA
CASSQEDRGNTEAFF TRBJ1-1 TRBV4-1 NA
CASSKTHSTGFYQPQHF TRBJ1-5 TRBV19 few
CASSQSGPLTAFF TRBJ1-1 TRBV3-1/TRBV3-2 NA
CASSEGGEQFF TRBJ2-1 TRBV25-1 few
CASSRSSNNQPQHF TRBJ1-5 TRBV2 NA
CASSSVADKRYNEQFF TRBJ2-1 TRBV27 NA